This entry concerns a single T cell receptor beta chain. As yet, its antigen is unknown. The data were obtained in a study of T-cell memory formation after mild COVID-19. In the study overall: Most TCR clusters belonged to a single donor.

TCRdb reprocessed the 5' RACE reads with MiXCR, giving one entry per CDR3 protein. The table records almost 550,000 distinct CDR3 sequences, around 21% of them present only once. Findings and limits, study-wide: Confirmation was lacking for SARS-CoV-2 specificity of second-wave clones that peaked on day 37.

Sample: PBMCs or a T cell subset sorted from them (not recorded which). This receptor was identified in an adult woman who had mild COVID-19 (a few samples of this study predate the infection). Cell type and time point are not known.

The CDR3 DNA follows: TGTGCCAGCAGCTCAGGTTCCACAGGGTTCCCCGGGGAGCTGTTTTTT. It codes for CASSSGSTGFPGELFF. The chain has TRBV9 and TRBJ2-2, with D possibly TRBD1 on 6 matching bases. The CDR3 totals 16 residues. Germline V CDR1 and CDR2: SGDLS, YYNGEE. V was cut by 4 bases and J by 6 bases, with 19 bases left in between.